A selection of T cell receptor beta chains follows, all from one sample in a study of blood T cell repertoires in COVID-19. Libraries were prepared by immunoSEQ multiplex PCR; TCRdb keeps only in-frame clonotypes and omits some of them. The table shows around 130,000 clones, with 85% to 90% occurring only once. The source material was peripheral blood. These receptors were obtained from a woman aged 45 to 65 with acute or convalescent COVID-19. CDR3s include the opening cysteine and the closing phenylalanine or tryptophan. A D gene is named only where the DNA matches it firmly. Not all rows give a size; the values are once, few, many and, for expanded clones, a class.

cdr3_nt cdr3_aa j_call clone_size v_call d_call
TGTGCCAGCAGCTTAATGCCGGGAACCGGGGAGCTGTTTTTT CASSLMPGTGELFF TRBJ2-2 NA TRBV11-2 NA
TGTGCCAGTAGTCCCGACAGGGCTTTTAATGAAAAACTGTTTTTT CASSPDRAFNEKLFF TRBJ1-4 NA TRBV19 TRBD1
TGCGCCAGCAGCCCCCTAACAGGGGAGGACTATGGCTACACCTTC CASSPLTGEDYGYTF TRBJ1-2 NA TRBV4-1 TRBD1
TGTGCCAGCAGCCGGGGTTCCGGAAACACCATATATTTT CASSRGSGNTIYF TRBJ1-3 NA TRBV7-3 NA
TGTGCCAGTAGTTTTGGACAGAACTATGGCTACACCTTC CASSFGQNYGYTF TRBJ1-2 NA TRBV19 NA
TGTGCCAGCAGTTACTCTGCCGGGGGTGGCTATGGCTACACCTTC CASSYSAGGGYGYTF TRBJ1-2 NA TRBV6-5 NA
TGCGCCAGCAGCCAAGGGGCGCCAGTTGGAGGCTACACCTTC CASSQGAPVGGYTF TRBJ1-2 NA TRBV4-1 NA
TGTGCCACCAGTGATTTTCTTAGCCACAATGAGCAGTTCTTC CATSDFLSHNEQFF TRBJ2-1 NA TRBV24-1 NA
TGCGCCAGCAGCTTAGGACAAGCTGGAAACACCATATATTTT CASSLGQAGNTIYF TRBJ1-3 few TRBV5-1 NA
TGTGCCAGCTCACTCTTGACAGGGTCTCGGAGCACTGAAGCTTTCTTT CASSLLTGSRSTEAFF TRBJ1-1 NA TRBV18 TRBD1
TGTGCCACCAGCAGAGCCGGGACAGCCTTCTCTGGAAACACCATATATTTT CATSRAGTAFSGNTIYF TRBJ1-3 NA TRBV15 TRBD1
TGTGCCAGCAGCTTAGATCACTTGGCTGGCAGGCGCTCTGGAAACACCATATATTTT CASSLDHLAGRRSGNTIYF TRBJ1-3 NA TRBV11-2 NA
TGTGCCAGCAGCCAAGTCAGGGGGAGGGAGACCCAGTACTTC CASSQVRGRETQYF TRBJ2-5 NA TRBV14 NA
TGTGCCAGCAGCTTGAGGACTAGCGGGAGAAACGAGCAGTACTTC CASSLRTSGRNEQYF TRBJ2-7 NA TRBV5-5 TRBD2
TGTGCCAGCAGTGGGACAGGGGGCGTTGGCTCACCCCTCCACTTT CASSGTGGVGSPLHF TRBJ1-6 NA TRBV6-2/TRBV6-3 TRBD1
TGTGCCAGCTCACTGAATGGGGACTCAAGAGGGGACGAGCAGTACTTC CASSLNGDSRGDEQYF TRBJ2-7 once TRBV18 NA
TGTGCCAGTAGCCCGGACAGGGACCAGCCCCAGCATTTT CASSPDRDQPQHF TRBJ1-5 NA TRBV19 TRBD1
TGTGCCAGCAGCCCTAGGACAGGGAATAACTATGGCTACACCTTC CASSPRTGNNYGYTF TRBJ1-2 few TRBV4-2 TRBD1